This entry concerns a single TCR beta chain. This specimen comes from a study of T cell repertoires in aging, cancer and after chemotherapy. Study-level background: The full dataset contained several million TCR reads.

Multiplex touch-down PCR with TRB-A/B primers amplified rearranged V-D-J TRB sequences. In TCRdb, the multiplex PCR reads were re-called with MiXCR into one record per CDR3 protein. This table holds 10,000 to 13,000 distinct CDR3 sequences, roughly a third found once. CDR1 MNHNS and CDR2 SASEGT come from the germline V gene. V lost 1 base, J lost 5 bases, and 8 bases lay in between. This CDR3 region has 14 residues. TCR beta rearrangements were amplified from peripheral blood genomic DNA. The source of this sequence is a human donor in good health. This rearrangement joins TRBV6-1 to TRBJ1-4, with D tentatively TRBD1 (5 bases). Specimen: blood. CDR3 in DNA: TGTGCCAGCAGTGAAGGCGGGGGGAATGAAAAACTGTTTTTT. Amino acids: CASSEGGGNEKLFF.